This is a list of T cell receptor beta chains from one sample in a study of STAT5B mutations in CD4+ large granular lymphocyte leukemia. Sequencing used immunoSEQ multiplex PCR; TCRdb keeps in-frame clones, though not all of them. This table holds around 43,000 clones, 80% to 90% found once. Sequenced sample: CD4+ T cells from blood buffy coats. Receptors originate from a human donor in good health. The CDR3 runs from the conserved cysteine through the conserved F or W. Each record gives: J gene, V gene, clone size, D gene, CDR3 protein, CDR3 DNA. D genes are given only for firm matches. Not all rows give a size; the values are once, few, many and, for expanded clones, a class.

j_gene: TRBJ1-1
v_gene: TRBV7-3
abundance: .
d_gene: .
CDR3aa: CASSLFMNTEAFF
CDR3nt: TGTGCCAGCAGTCTCTTCATGAACACTGAAGCTTTCTTT

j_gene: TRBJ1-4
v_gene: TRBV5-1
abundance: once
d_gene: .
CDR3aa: CASSPDLLNEKLFF
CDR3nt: TGCGCCAGCAGCCCGGACCTGCTAAATGAAAAACTGTTTTTT

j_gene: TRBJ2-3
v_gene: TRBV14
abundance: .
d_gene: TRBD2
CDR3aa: CASSQRTLAGGNIDTQYF
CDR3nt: TGTGCCAGCAGCCAACGAACCCTAGCGGGAGGGAATATAGATACGCAGTATTTT

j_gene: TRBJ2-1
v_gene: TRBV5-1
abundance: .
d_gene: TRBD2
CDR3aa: CASSWSGASSYNEQFF
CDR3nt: TGCGCCAGCAGCTGGAGCGGGGCAAGCTCCTACAATGAGCAGTTCTTC

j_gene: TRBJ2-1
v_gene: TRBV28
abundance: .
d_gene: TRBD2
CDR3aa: CASSFTSGNYNEQFF
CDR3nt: TGTGCCAGCAGTTTCACTAGCGGCAACTACAATGAGCAGTTCTTC

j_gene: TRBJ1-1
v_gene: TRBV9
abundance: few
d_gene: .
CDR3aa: CASSPSAGANTEAFF
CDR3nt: TGTGCCAGCAGCCCGTCGGCAGGGGCGAACACTGAAGCTTTCTTT

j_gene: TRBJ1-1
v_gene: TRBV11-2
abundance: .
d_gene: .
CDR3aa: CASSLGPHTEAFF
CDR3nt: TGTGCCAGCAGCTTAGGGCCCCACACGGAAGCTTTCTTT

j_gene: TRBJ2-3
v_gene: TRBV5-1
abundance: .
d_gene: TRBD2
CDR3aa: CASSLPGTRLTDTQYF
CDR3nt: TGCGCCAGCAGCCTGCCCGGGACTAGACTCACAGATACGCAGTATTTT

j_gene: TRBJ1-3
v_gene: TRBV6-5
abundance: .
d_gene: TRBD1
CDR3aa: CASSRTGGYTIYF
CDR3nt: TGTGCCAGCAGTCGGACAGGGGGTTACACCATATATTTT

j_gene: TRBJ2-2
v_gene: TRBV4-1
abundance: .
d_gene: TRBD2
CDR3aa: CASSQAPLAGVWELFF
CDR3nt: TGCGCCAGCAGCCAAGCGCCCCTAGCGGGAGTCTGGGAGCTGTTTTTT

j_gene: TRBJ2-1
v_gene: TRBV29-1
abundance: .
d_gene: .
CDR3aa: CSLRGSRRNEQFF
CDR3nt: TGCAGCCTCCGGGGCAGCCGGCGGAATGAGCAGTTCTTC

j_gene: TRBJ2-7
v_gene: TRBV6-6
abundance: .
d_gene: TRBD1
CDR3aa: CASSPGTGQGSHEQYF
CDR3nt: TGTGCCAGCAGTCCAGGGACCGGACAGGGGTCCCACGAGCAGTACTTC

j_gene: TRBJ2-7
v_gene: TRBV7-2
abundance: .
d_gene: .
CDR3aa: CASSSFGVEQYF
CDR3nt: TGTGCCAGCAGCTCGTTCGGGGTCGAGCAGTACTTC

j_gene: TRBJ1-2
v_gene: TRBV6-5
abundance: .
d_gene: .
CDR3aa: CASSYGPNYGYTF
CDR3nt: TGTGCCAGCAGTTACGGCCCTAACTATGGCTACACCTTC

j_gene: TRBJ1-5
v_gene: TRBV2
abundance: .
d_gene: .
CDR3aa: CASSEMGLGQPQHF
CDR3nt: TGTGCCAGCAGTGAGATGGGTCTTGGGCAGCCCCAGCATTTT

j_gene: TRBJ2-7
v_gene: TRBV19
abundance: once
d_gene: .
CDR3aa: CASSRQRTSYEQYF
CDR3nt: TGTGCCAGTAGTCGACAGCGAACCTCCTACGAGCAGTACTTC

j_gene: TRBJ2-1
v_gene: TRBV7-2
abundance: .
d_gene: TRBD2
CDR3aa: CASSLKAGGYEQFF
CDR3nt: TGTGCCAGCAGCTTAAAGGCGGGAGGCTATGAGCAGTTCTTC

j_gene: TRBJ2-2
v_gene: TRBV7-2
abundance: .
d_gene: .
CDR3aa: CASSQVRGGTGELFF
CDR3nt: TGTGCCAGCAGCCAAGTCAGGGGGGGCACCGGGGAGCTGTTTTTT

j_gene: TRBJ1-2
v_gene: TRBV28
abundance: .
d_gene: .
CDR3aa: CASSKAPRAYGYTF
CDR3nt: TGTGCCAGCAGTAAAGCCCCTAGGGCCTATGGCTACACCTTC

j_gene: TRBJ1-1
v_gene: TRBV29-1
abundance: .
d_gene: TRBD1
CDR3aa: CSGETGTGDTEAFF
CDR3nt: TGCAGCGGTGAGACCGGGACAGGGGACACTGAAGCTTTCTTT

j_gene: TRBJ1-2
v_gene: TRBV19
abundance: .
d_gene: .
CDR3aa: CASRETGVYGYTF
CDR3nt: TGTGCCAGTAGGGAGACGGGAGTTTATGGCTACACCTTC

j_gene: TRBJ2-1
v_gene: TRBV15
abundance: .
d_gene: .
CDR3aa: CATRRSGTSNEQFF
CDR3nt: TGTGCCACCAGGCGGTCCGGGACGTCGAATGAGCAGTTCTTC

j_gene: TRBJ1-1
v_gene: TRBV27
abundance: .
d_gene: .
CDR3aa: CASGPHSLLMNTEAFF
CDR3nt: TGTGCCAGCGGCCCCCATTCCTTACTGATGAACACTGAAGCTTTCTTT

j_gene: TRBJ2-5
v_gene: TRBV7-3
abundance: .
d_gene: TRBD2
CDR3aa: CASSFSGTYAETQYF
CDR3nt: TGTGCCAGCAGCTTTAGCGGGACTTATGCGGAGACCCAGTACTTC

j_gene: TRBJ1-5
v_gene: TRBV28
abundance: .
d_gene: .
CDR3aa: CASSSGGSNQPQHF
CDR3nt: TGTGCCAGCAGTTCCGGGGGTAGCAATCAGCCCCAGCATTTT

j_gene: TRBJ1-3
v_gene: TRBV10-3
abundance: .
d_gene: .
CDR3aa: CAISDNRKIGNTIYF
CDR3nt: TGTGCCATCAGTGATAACAGGAAAATTGGAAACACCATATATTTT

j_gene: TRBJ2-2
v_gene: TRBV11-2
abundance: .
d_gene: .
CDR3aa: CASSHDDVYTGELFF
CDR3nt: TGTGCCAGCAGCCACGACGACGTGTACACCGGGGAGCTGTTTTTT

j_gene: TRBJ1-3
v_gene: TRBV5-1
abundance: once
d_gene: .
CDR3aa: CASSLGSSGNTIYF
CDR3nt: TGCGCCAGCAGCTTGGGGTCGTCTGGAAACACCATATATTTT

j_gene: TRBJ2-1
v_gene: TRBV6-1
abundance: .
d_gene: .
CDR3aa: CASSERGSPYNEQFF
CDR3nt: TGTGCCAGCAGTGAACGGGGAAGCCCCTACAATGAGCAGTTCTTC

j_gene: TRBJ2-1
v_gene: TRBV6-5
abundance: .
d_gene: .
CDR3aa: CASRSGTDNNEQFF
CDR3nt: TGTGCCAGCAGATCCGGTACAGACAACAATGAGCAGTTCTTC

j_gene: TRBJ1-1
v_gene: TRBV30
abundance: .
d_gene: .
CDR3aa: CAWIYPGVNTEAFF
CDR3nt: TGTGCCTGGATCTATCCAGGAGTGAACACTGAAGCTTTCTTT

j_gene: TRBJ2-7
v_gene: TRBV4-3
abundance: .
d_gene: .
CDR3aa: CASSQDRVSYEQYF
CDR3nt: TGCGCCAGCAGCCAAGACAGGGTGTCCTACGAGCAGTACTTC

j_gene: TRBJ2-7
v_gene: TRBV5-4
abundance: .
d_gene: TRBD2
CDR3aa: CASSPTLTSGNYEQYF
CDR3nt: TGTGCCAGCAGCCCAACCCTGACTAGCGGGAACTACGAGCAGTACTTC

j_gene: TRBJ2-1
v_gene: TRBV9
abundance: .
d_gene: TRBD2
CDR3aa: CASSVVTGGGNEQFF
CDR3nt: TGTGCCAGCAGCGTAGTCACAGGCGGGGGGAATGAGCAGTTCTTC

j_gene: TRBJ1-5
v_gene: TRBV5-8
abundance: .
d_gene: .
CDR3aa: CASSSLGNRNQPQHF
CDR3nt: TGTGCCAGCAGCTCCCTAGGGAATCGAAATCAGCCCCAGCATTTT

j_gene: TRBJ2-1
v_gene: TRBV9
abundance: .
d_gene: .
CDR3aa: CASSAAGHYNEQFF
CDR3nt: TGTGCCAGCAGCGCTGCCGGACACTACAATGAGCAGTTCTTC

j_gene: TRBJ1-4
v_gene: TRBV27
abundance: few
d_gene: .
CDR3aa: CASSLSGAGEKLFF
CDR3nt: TGTGCCAGCAGTTTATCAGGTGCCGGAGAAAAACTGTTTTTT

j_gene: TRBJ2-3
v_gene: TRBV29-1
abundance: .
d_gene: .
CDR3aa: CSVEDRSRGLPPTDTQYF
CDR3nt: TGCAGCGTTGAAGATCGATCCAGGGGCCTGCCCCCCACAGATACGCAGTATTTT

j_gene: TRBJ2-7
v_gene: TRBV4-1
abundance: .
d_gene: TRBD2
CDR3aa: CASSQAMGLADSYEQYF
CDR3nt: TGCGCCAGCAGCCAAGCTATGGGACTAGCGGATTCCTACGAGCAGTACTTC

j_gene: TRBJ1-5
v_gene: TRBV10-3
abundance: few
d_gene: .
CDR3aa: CAISDEGRGNQPQHF
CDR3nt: TGTGCCATCAGTGATGAGGGGCGAGGAAATCAGCCCCAGCATTTT

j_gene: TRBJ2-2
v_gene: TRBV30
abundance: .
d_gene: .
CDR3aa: CAWKGLANTGELFF
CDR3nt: TGTGCCTGGAAAGGCCTAGCGAACACCGGGGAGCTGTTTTTT

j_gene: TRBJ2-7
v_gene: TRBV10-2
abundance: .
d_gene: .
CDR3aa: CASRAINSYEQYF
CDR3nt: TGCGCCTCCCGGGCCATCAACTCCTACGAGCAGTACTTC

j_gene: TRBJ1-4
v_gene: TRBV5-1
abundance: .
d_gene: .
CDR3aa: CASSLVPSGATLGEKLFF
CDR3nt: TGCGCCAGCAGCTTGGTACCGTCGGGGGCGACGTTAGGTGAAAAACTGTTTTTT

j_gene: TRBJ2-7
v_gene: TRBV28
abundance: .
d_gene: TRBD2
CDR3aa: CASSWIAGGSYEQYF
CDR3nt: TGTGCCAGCAGCTGGATAGCGGGAGGGTCCTACGAGCAGTACTTC

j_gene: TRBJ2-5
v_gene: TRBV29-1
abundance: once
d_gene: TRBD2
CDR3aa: CSVVLGEGETQYF
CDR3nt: TGCAGCGTTGTCTTGGGGGAGGGAGAGACCCAGTACTTC

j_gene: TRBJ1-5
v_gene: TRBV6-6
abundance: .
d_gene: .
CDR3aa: CASSLTGADRQPQHF
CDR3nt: TGTGCCAGCAGTCTAACCGGGGCCGACCGCCAGCCCCAGCATTTT

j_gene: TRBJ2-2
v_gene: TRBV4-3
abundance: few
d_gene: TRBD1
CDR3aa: CASSQRQGASGELFF
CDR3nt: TGCGCCAGCAGCCAAAGACAGGGGGCGTCCGGGGAGCTGTTTTTT

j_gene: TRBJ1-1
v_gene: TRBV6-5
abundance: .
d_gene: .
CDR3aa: CASSSRLWEDTEAFF
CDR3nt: TGTGCCAGCAGTTCACGGCTCTGGGAGGACACTGAAGCTTTCTTT

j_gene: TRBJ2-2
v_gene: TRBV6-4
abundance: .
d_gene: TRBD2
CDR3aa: CASSPQRLAGDTGELFF
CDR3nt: TGTGCCAGCAGTCCTCAAAGACTAGCGGGAGACACCGGGGAGCTGTTTTTT

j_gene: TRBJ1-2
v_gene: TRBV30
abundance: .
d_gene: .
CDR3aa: CAWSPGGGYTF
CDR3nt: TGTGCCTGGAGTCCGGGGGGTGGCTACACCTTC

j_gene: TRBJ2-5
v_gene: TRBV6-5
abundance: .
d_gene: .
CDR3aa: CASSYTGARKTQYF
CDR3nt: TGTGCCAGCAGTTACACGGGGGCGAGGAAGACCCAGTACTTC

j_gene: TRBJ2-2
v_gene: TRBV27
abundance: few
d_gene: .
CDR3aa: CASSLSADTGELFF
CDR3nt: TGTGCCAGCAGTTTATCGGCGGACACCGGGGAGCTGTTTTTT

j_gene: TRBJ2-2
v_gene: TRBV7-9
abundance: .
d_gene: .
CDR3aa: CASSVGSGNTGELFF
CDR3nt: TGTGCCAGCAGCGTTGGCAGTGGGAACACCGGGGAGCTGTTTTTT

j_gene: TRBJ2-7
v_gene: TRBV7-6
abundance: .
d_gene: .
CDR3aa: CASSLLRQDEQYF
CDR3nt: TGTGCCAGCAGCCTACTCCGTCAGGACGAGCAGTACTTC

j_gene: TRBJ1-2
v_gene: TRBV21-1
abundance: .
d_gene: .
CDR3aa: CASSLPPHGYTF
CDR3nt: TGTGCCAGCAGCTTACCGCCTCATGGCTACACCTTC

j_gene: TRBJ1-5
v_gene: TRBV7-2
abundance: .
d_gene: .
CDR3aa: CASSLAGGSNQPQHF
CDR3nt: TGTGCCAGCAGCTTAGCGGGTGGGAGCAATCAGCCCCAGCATTTT

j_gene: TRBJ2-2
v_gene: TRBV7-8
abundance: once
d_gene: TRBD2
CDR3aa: CASSLRAGGSTGELFF
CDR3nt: TGTGCCAGCAGCTTGAGAGCGGGAGGTTCCACCGGGGAGCTGTTTTTT

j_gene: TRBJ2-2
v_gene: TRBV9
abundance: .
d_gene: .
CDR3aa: CASSVGVANTGELFF
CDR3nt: TGTGCCAGCAGCGTAGGCGTGGCGAACACCGGGGAGCTGTTTTTT

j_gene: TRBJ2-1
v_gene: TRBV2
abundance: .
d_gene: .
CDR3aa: CASSFDNEQFF
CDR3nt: TGTGCCAGCAGTTTCGACAATGAGCAGTTCTTC

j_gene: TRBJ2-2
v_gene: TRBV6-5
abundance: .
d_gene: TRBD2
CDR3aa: CASRPTSRLSGELFF
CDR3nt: TGTGCCAGCAGGCCGACTAGCCGGCTAAGCGGGGAGCTGTTTTTT